This T cell receptor beta chain appears in the sequencing data of a study of blood T cells in healthy people across ages. On this clonotype itself: What it recognizes is unknown.

Primed by a sample-barcoded 5' primer and a J-beta primer mix, a second PCR proceeded for about 6 to 12 cycles. TCRdb re-analysed the 5' RACE reads in MiXCR, keeping a single row per CDR3 protein. The sample carries approximately 490,000 distinct CDR3 sequences, approximately 25% recorded once. Germline assignment: CDR1 SGHKS and CDR2 YYEKEE (reference sequence). Deletions cut 0 bases from V and 11 bases from J, with 17 bases between. This CDR3 region has 14 residues. General observations from the study: As age increased, TCR beta diversity per million T cells fell in a roughly linear fashion. There was a strong correlation between TCR beta diversity and naive T cell percentage.

This sample was shared with a second study, whose subject was T cells of mothers and their children. As that study records: The sample comes from nine or ten healthy Caucasian donors: mothers and children. Second-PCR primer M1S introduced sample barcodes and 2-4 random nucleotides.

The TCR originated in a boy younger than 18 in good health. The chain joins TRBV5-5 to TRBJ2-5; D is ambiguous. Material: blood. The CDR3 region has the DNA TGTGCCAGCAGCTTGGCTTTACGTGAGGTAGAGCAGTACTTC. Protein: CASSLALREVEQYF.